The clone carrying this TCR beta chain has just a few counts. What it binds is unknown. Since all of the isolated RNA was reverse transcribed, expressed TCRB transcripts were what got sequenced. Sequenced by immunoSEQ multiplex PCR; TCRdb stores in-frame clones only, minus some. This sample has around 97,000 clones, with roughly 28% found just once. V was pared by 0 bases and J by 4 bases, with 5 bases of the junction left unmatched. CDR1 is LNHNV and CDR2 is YYDKDF in the germline V gene (reference sequence). There are 16 residues in the CDR3. This sample is drawn from a study of beta chain features in type 1 diabetes. Study outcomes and limitations: In every one of the four CD4+ subsets, TCRB CDR3s were moderately but significantly shorter in Type 1 diabetes patients. Researchers reported that naive, central memory and Treg TCRB repertoires appeared more similar in patients than in healthy donors.

CD45RO/CCR7/CD25/CD127/CD95/CD27 sorting isolated CD4+ naive, central memory, regulatory and stem cell-like memory cells. The receptor was isolated from a woman aged 18-29 years with type 1 diabetes. The sample comprised central memory CD4+ T cells from blood. The rearrangement links TRBV15 to TRBJ1-4; 7 bases map to TRBD1. CDR3 nucleotide sequence: TGTGCCACCAGCAGAGACCCGCCAGGGGGTAATGAAAAACTGTTTTTT. Protein sequence: CATSRDPPGGNEKLFF.